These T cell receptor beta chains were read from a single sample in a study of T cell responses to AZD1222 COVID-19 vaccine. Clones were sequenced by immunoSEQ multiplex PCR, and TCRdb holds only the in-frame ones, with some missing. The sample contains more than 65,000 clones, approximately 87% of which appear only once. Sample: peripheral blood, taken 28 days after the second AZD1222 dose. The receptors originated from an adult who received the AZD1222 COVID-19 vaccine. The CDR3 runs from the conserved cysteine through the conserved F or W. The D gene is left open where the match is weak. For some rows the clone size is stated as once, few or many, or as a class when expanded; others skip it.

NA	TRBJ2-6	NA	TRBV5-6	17	CASSWPSSRAGANVLTF	TGTGCCAGCAGCTGGCCCTCCTCTCGGGCTGGGGCCAACGTCCTGACTTTC
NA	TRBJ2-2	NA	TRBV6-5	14	CASKRVVGAGELFF	TGTGCCAGCAAAAGAGTAGTAGGCGCCGGGGAGCTGTTTTTT
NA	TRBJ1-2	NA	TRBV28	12	CASSFPPRGYTF	TGTGCCAGCAGTTTCCCCCCGAGGGGCTACACCTTC
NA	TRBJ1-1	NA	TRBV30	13	CAWSLYSNTEAFF	TGTGCCTGGAGTCTTTACTCGAACACTGAAGCTTTCTTT
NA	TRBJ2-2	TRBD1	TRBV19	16	CASSIAPTGLSGELFF	TGTGCCAGTAGTATAGCCCCGACAGGGTTAAGCGGGGAGCTGTTTTTT
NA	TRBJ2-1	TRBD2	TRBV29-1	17	CSVVRQRGLAGGDEQFF	TGCAGCGTCGTACGACAGCGGGGCCTAGCGGGAGGCGATGAGCAGTTCTTC
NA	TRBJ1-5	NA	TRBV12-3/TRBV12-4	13	CASSLGGSVPQHF	TGTGCCAGCAGTTTAGGGGGCAGCGTGCCCCAGCATTTT
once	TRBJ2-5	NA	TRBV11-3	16	CASSLDVGGPQETQYF	TGTGCCAGCAGCTTAGATGTCGGGGGCCCCCAAGAGACCCAGTACTTC
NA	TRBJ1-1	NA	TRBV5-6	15	CASSLGPAEPREAFF	TGTGCCAGCAGCTTGGGGCCGGCGGAGCCCAGAGAAGCTTTCTTT
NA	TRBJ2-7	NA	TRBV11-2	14	CASSSALRAYEQYF	TGTGCCAGCAGCTCCGCGCTCCGGGCCTACGAGCAGTACTTC
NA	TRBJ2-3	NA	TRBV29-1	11	CSYWSTDTQYF	TGCAGCTATTGGAGCACAGATACGCAGTATTTT
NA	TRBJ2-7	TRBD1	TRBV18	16	CASTDTFGTGVYEQYF	TGTGCCAGCACGGATACTTTCGGGACAGGGGTGTACGAGCAGTACTTC
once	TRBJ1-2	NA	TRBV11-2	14	CASSPEGRSYGYTF	TGTGCCAGCAGCCCGGAGGGACGATCCTATGGCTACACCTTC
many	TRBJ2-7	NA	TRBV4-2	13	CASSQDAYYEQYF	TGTGCCAGCAGCCAAGATGCCTACTACGAGCAGTACTTC
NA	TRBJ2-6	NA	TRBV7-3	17	CASSLQGGFSGANVLTF	TGTGCCAGCAGCCTACAGGGCGGGTTCTCTGGGGCCAACGTCCTGACTTTC
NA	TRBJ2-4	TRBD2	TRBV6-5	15	CASTRTRGGLNIQYF	TGTGCCAGCACGCGGACCCGGGGGGGGCTAAACATTCAGTACTTC
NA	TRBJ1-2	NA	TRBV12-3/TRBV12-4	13	CASSLRGEIGYTF	TGTGCCAGCAGTTTAAGGGGGGAGATTGGCTACACCTTC
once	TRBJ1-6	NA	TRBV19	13	CASSGQSNSPLHF	TGTGCCAGTAGCGGACAGAGCAATTCACCCCTCCACTTT
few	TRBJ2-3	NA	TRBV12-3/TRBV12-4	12	CASSLNVYTQYF	TGTGCCAGCAGCCTTAATGTCTATACGCAGTATTTT
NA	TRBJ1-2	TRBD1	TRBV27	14	CASRRQGQGYGYTF	TGTGCCAGCAGGAGACAGGGGCAGGGCTATGGCTACACCTTC
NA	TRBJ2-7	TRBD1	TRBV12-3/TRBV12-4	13	CASSFGTGYEQYF	TGTGCCAGCAGTTTTGGGACAGGGTACGAGCAGTACTTC
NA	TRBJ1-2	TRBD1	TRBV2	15	CASMGTGGDNYGYTF	TGTGCCAGCATGGGGACAGGGGGCGACAACTATGGCTACACCTTC
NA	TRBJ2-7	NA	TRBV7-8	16	CASSPRFVAQGHEQYF	TGTGCCAGCAGCCCTAGGTTTGTTGCACAGGGTCACGAGCAGTACTTC
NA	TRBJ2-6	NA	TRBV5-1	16	CASSLEQWTGANVLTF	TGCGCCAGCAGCTTGGAACAATGGACTGGGGCCAACGTCCTGACTTTC
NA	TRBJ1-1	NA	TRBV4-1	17	CASSQELYGQTNTEAFF	TGCGCCAGCAGCCAAGAACTTTATGGACAGACCAACACTGAAGCTTTCTTT
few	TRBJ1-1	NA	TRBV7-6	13	CASSFSGDTEAFF	TGTGCCAGCAGCTTTAGCGGGGACACTGAAGCTTTCTTT
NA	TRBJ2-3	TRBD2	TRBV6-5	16	CASSYSIRGGTDTQYF	TGTGCCAGCAGTTACTCGATACGGGGGGGCACAGATACGCAGTATTTT
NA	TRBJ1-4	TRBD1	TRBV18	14	CASSPGGQAEKLFF	TGTGCCAGCTCACCAGGAGGACAGGCCGAAAAACTGTTTTTT
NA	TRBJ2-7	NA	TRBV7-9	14	CASSTNGGHYEQYF	TGTGCCAGCAGCACCAATGGCGGCCACTACGAGCAGTACTTC
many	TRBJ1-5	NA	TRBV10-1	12	CASSEGTQPQHF	TGCGCCAGCAGTGAGGGGACTCAGCCCCAGCATTTT
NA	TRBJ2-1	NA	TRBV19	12	CASSIMAAEQFF	TGTGCCAGTAGTATAATGGCAGCCGAGCAGTTCTTC
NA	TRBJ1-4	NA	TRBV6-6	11	CASSFGEKLFF	TGTGCCAGCAGTTTCGGCGAAAAACTGTTTTTT
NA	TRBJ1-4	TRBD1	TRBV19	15	CASRGRGTGPEKLFF	TGTGCCAGTAGGGGCCGCGGGACAGGCCCTGAAAAACTGTTTTTT
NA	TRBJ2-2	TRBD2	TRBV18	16	CASSPPASGADGELFF	TGTGCCAGCTCACCACCGGCTAGCGGGGCAGACGGGGAGCTGTTTTTT